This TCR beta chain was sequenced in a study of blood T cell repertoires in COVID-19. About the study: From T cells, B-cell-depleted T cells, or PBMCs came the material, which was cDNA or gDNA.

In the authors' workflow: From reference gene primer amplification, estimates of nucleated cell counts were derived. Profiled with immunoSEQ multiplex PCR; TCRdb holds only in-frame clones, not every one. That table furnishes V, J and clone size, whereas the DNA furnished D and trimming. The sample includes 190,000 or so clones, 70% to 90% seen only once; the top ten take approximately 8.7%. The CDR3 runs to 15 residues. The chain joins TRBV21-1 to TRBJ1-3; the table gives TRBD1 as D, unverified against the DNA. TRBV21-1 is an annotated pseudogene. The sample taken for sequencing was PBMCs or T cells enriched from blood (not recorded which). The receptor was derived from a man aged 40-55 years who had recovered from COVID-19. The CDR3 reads CASSKVPGPGNTIYF. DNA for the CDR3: TGTGCCAGCAGCAAAGTGCCAGGCCCTGGAAACACCATATATTTT.